These T cell receptor beta chains were read from a single sample in a study of graft-versus-host responses after intestinal transplantation. No antigen has been identified for these receptors. Sequencing was performed with immunoSEQ multiplex PCR; in TCRdb, only in-frame clones are kept and a portion is missing. The data contain 65,000 to 90,000 clones, approximately 89% of them seen just once; the ten biggest clones take up about 8%. The specimen comprised unstimulated CD8+ T cells sorted from spleen or lymph node cells, sampled before transplant. These TCRs come from a human donor who was the organ donor for an intestinal transplant. CDR3s include the opening cysteine and the closing phenylalanine or tryptophan. The order of the fields is D gene, clone size, V gene, J gene, CDR3 protein, CDR3 DNA. The D gene is left open where the match is weak. Only some rows state a clone size, as once, few, many or a class for expanded clones.

>.|.|TRBV6-5|TRBJ1-6
CASSPGHSGLHF
TGTGCCAGCAGTCCAGGACATTCGGGCCTCCACTTT
>TRBD1|.|TRBV7-9|TRBJ2-1
CASSLRDRGHNEQFF
TGTGCCAGCAGCCTCCGGGACAGGGGGCACAATGAGCAGTTCTTC
>.|.|TRBV12-5|TRBJ2-7
CASGYRNYEQYF
TGTGCTAGTGGCTACAGGAACTACGAGCAGTACTTC
>TRBD1|.|TRBV13|TRBJ1-6
CASSARDRGNSPLHF
TGTGCCAGCAGCGCTAGGGACAGGGGGAATTCACCCCTCCACTTT
>.|.|TRBV20-1|TRBJ2-2
CSADRGGELFF
TGCAGTGCTGACAGAGGGGGGGAGCTGTTTTTT
>.|.|TRBV2|TRBJ2-3
CARADGGATDTQYF
TGTGCCAGAGCAGATGGCGGGGCCACAGATACGCAGTATTTT
>TRBD2|.|TRBV2|TRBJ2-3
CASMGLGERESTDTQYF
TGTGCCAGCATGGGGTTGGGGGAGCGGGAGAGCACAGATACGCAGTATTTT
>.|.|TRBV29-1|TRBJ1-4
CSVGVLGEKLFF
TGCAGCGTTGGGGTCTTGGGTGAAAAACTGTTTTTT
>.|.|TRBV5-6|TRBJ1-1
CASSSDFDVGRTEAFF
TGTGCCAGCAGCTCAGATTTTGACGTGGGGAGAACTGAAGCTTTCTTT
>.|few|TRBV4-1|TRBJ1-3
CASSQVWPTGNTIYF
TGCGCCAGCAGCCAAGTGTGGCCCACGGGGAACACCATATATTTT
>.|.|TRBV11-2|TRBJ2-5
CASSSLQGFQETQYF
TGTGCCAGCAGCTCATTACAGGGATTCCAAGAGACCCAGTACTTC
>TRBD1|.|TRBV7-9|TRBJ1-5
CASSEHRGCIHF
TGTGCCAGCAGCGAACACAGGGGTTGTATTCATTTT
>.|.|TRBV6-5|TRBJ1-1
CASSPTGGLNTEAFF
TGTGCCAGCAGCCCAACGGGGGGCCTGAACACTGAAGCTTTCTTT
>.|.|TRBV30|TRBJ1-2
CAWSVSGGYGYTF
TGTGCCTGGAGTGTGTCGGGGGGCTATGGCTACACCTTC
>.|.|TRBV6-1|TRBJ2-7
CASSEKRMSYEQYF
TGTGCCAGCAGTGAAAAGAGGATGTCCTACGAGCAGTACTTC
>.|.|TRBV4-1|TRBJ2-1
CASSQEFGNEQFF
TGCGCCAGCAGCCAAGAGTTCGGCAATGAGCAGTTCTTC
>.|.|TRBV25-1|TRBJ1-3
CATEGGSYSGNTIYF
TGTGCCACCGAAGGAGGGAGCTACTCTGGAAACACCATATATTTT
>.|.|TRBV7-9|TRBJ2-7
CASSLGGESTYEQYF
TGTGCCAGCAGCTTAGGGGGCGAGTCTACCTACGAGCAGTACTTC
>TRBD2|.|TRBV14|TRBJ2-2
CASSLINGRANTGELFF
TGTGCCAGCAGCTTGATTAATGGGAGGGCGAACACCGGGGAGCTGTTTTTT
>TRBD1|.|TRBV19|TRBJ2-5
CASSIEGDRVGTQYF
TGTGCCAGTAGTATAGAGGGGGACAGGGTGGGGACCCAGTACTTC
>.|.|TRBV11-2|TRBJ1-4
CASSFTRSGPTNEKLFF
TGTGCCAGCAGCTTTACAAGGAGTGGGCCAACTAATGAAAAACTGTTTTTT
>.|.|TRBV9|TRBJ2-2
CASSINPGRSNTGELFF
TGTGCCAGCAGCATCAATCCGGGACGGTCGAACACCGGGGAGCTGTTTTTT
>.|.|TRBV27|TRBJ2-7
CASSDLRQFYEQYF
TGTGCCAGCAGCGACTTAAGGCAGTTCTACGAGCAGTACTTC
>TRBD1|.|TRBV11-2|TRBJ1-4
CASRTGTGGDEKLFF
TGTGCCAGCAGAACTGGGACAGGGGGCGATGAAAAACTGTTTTTT
>.|.|TRBV10-2|TRBJ1-1
CASSETMDATEAFF
TGCGCCAGCAGTGAGACGATGGACGCCACTGAAGCTTTCTTT
>.|.|TRBV7-8|TRBJ2-7
CASSLTYEQYF
TGTGCCAGCAGCCTAACCTACGAGCAGTACTTC
>.|.|TRBV28|TRBJ1-4
CASTLAEQVATNEKLFF
TGTGCCAGCACTCTGGCGGAGCAGGTCGCAACTAATGAAAAACTGTTTTTT